This T cell receptor beta chain was obtained from a study of identical twins (dated by TCRdb to about 2016). With regard to the full study: The study deep-sequenced TCR alpha and beta repertoires from monozygotic twins, unrelated adults of various ages and cord blood to test whether fetal clonotypes persist. Replicate twin experiments were performed at different times using different library preparation protocols to rule out contamination.

Library creation used 5' RACE. Sequencing was carried out with an Illumina HiSeq 2000. Template switching added a universal primer binding site, and the final cDNA carried a unique molecular identifier that allowed TCR cDNA molecules to be counted accurately. Specific primers in the conserved constant-segment region were used to synthesize first-strand cDNA for TCR alpha and beta chains. Each cDNA library was double barcoded, with a SMART-Mk sample barcode plus Illumina barcodes, to control for contamination. TruSeq adapter sequences, together with Illumina sample barcodes, were added in two successive PCR steps. Sequencing of the TCR alpha and beta cDNA libraries was done on the Illumina HiSeq platform using custom primers. Turning to the authors' computational methods: MiGEC processed the raw reads to extract unique molecular identifiers, while MiXCR was used to determine the CDR3 positions. Recombination models were inferred per individual with the repgenHMM and IGoR tools using an EM algorithm. The analysis of shared clonotypes was done with the tcR package in R, with sharing normalized by the product of cloneset sizes. To study raw recombination without the effects of thymic and clonal selection, out-of-frame nonproductive sequences were analyzed. TCRdb's own reprocessing of the public reads used fastp at Q25 and MiXCR and kept productive beta chains. Each entry merges the rows of one CDR3 protein and shows their most common DNA and genes. The V and J calls and clone size are TCRdb's, not the authors'. This sample lists about 900,000 distinct CDR3 sequences; around an eighth were detected once. The ten largest account for 1.5% to 2% of the sample.

Here V drops 5 bases and J drops 2 bases, and the junction holds 9 bases not matched to any gene. CDR1 is given as SGHVS and CDR2 as FQNEAQ, both from the germline V gene. Taken from cysteine to phenylalanine, the CDR3 has 15 residues. Only the CDR3 part of the read is kept: 45 bases, read in frame from the first base. Every donor in the study was a healthy Caucasian. Three pairs of female monozygotic twins, all aged about 18 to 30 years, made up the twin cohort. Peripheral blood mononuclear cells were used as the source from which RNA for TCR libraries was isolated. Study-wide findings and limitations: Compared with coincidental sharing between unrelated individuals, out-of-frame TCR alpha sequences shared between twins showed an excess of sequences with low generation probability. Excess twin sharing in beta out-of-frame sequences was weaker because fewer shared sequences lowered the signal-to-noise ratio. Zero-insertion analyses could be partly confounded by invariant T cells such as MAIT and iNKT, though diverse VJ usage argued against such confounding for most clonotypes. Because the same donors could not be followed over many years, the conclusions relied on cross-sectional statistical analysis. Fewer insertions were carried by abundant cord blood beta clonotypes; a weaker similar trend was observed in young adult naive repertoires, while no such trend was observed in memory repertoires. In monozygotic twins, out-of-frame TCR alpha sharing was systematically underestimated by recombination models, although the models agreed with sharing between unrelated individuals.

Details on this clonotype: Its target antigen remains unknown. No base qualities exist here, and no much larger clone lies one base off it.

The sample was also linked to a second study, of yellow fever vaccine responses in identical twins. Per that second paper: The authors reported that the T cell response to vaccination in identical twins appeared partly convergent and partly personalized. In identical twins, the study followed T cell clones that responded to the vaccine with precision.

Sequencing input: PBMCs. The clonotype comes from a woman aged 18-29 years in good health. The rearrangement joined TRBV7-8 to TRBJ2-7; 7 central bases correspond to TRBD1. CDR3 protein: CASSPTGYLTYEQYF. The nucleotide sequence is given as TGTGCCAGCAGCCCGACAGGGTATCTGACCTACGAGCAGTACTTC.